Each of the 23 T cell receptor beta chains below was sequenced from the same sample in a study of blood T cell repertoires in COVID-19 (dated by TCRdb to the early 2020s). Libraries were constructed by the immunoSEQ multiplex PCR assay. Not all clones reach the TCRdb copy of this immuneACCESS table, which keeps in-frame sequences only. Checked studies attribute under half of the gap to unresolved V genes and leave the rest unexplained. A total of nearly 110,000 clones appear in this sample, 76% of them only once. 6% to 6.5% of the sample is taken by the ten largest. The material sequenced was peripheral blood. The receptors come from a man at least 80 years old with COVID-19, enrolled during active disease.

This clone was recorded a few times. The V gene is TRBV7-3, the J gene TRBJ1-3; D ambiguous. This CDR3 is built from 13 residues. Between the trimmed V and J ends, which lost 3 bases and 2 bases, there was a span of 5 bases. Per germline, CDR1 SGHTA and CDR2 FQGTGA. CDR3 coding DNA: TGTGCCAGCAGCTTCAGTGCTGGAAACACCATATATTTT. Its translation is CASSFSAGNTIYF.

This clone was recorded a few times. The V call is TRBV7-2, the J call TRBJ2-2; D may be TRBD2 (5 bases). The CDR3 has 15 amino acids. In germline, CDR1 is SGHTA, CDR2 FQGNSA. V gave up 1 base and J gave up 0 bases, with 6 bases separating them. CDR3 in amino acids: CASSLGAANTGELFF. The CDR3 DNA sequence: TGTGCCAGCAGCTTAGGAGCGGCGAACACCGGGGAGCTGTTTTTT.

The rearrangement uses TRBV21-1 and TRBJ2-7; no check of the table's D call, TRBD1, against the DNA was made. TRBV21-1 is marked as a pseudogene. The CDR3 has 18 amino acids. CDR3: CASSKFNVGTESSYEQYF. Written as DNA, the CDR3 is TGTGCCAGCAGCAAATTTAATGTCGGGACAGAGTCCTCCTACGAGCAGTACTTC.

The chain has TRBV7-9 and TRBJ1-3, with D unresolved. Germline CDR1 reads SEHNR; CDR2 reads FQNEAQ (reference sequence). CDR3 length equals 13 residues. V lost 6 bases and J lost 4, with 10 bases in between. For the CDR3, the DNA is TGTGCCAGCAGGCTACTGACAGGAAACACCATATATTTT. Encoded protein: CASRLLTGNTIYF.

The genes are TRBV7-9 and TRBJ2-7; maybe TRBD1 (5 bases). The V gene's germline CDR1 is SEHNR and CDR2 FQNEAQ (reference sequence). The CDR3 has 13 amino acids. The V gene lost 5 bases and the J gene lost 2 bases, with 10 bases spanning the gap. The CDR3 bases are TGTGCCAGCAGCACAGGACGGGCCTACGAGCAGTACTTC. It translates to CASSTGRAYEQYF.

V is TRBV5-6 and J is TRBJ2-7; D is ambiguous. CDR3 length: 12 residues. V shed 0 bases and J shed 5 bases, with 6 bases lying between them. Germline CDR1 SGHDT, CDR2 YYEEEE. The CDR3 here is CASSLGTNEQYF. The DNA for the CDR3 is TGTGCCAGCAGCTTGGGAACTAACGAGCAGTACTTC.

This clone was observed a single time. The rearrangement links TRBV27 to TRBJ2-1; 9 bases agree with TRBD2. V lost 6 bases and J lost 3; bases outside the gene matches: 9. Germline V gene data show CDR1 as MNHEY and CDR2 as SMNVEV (reference sequence). This CDR3 is 16 amino acids long. CDR3 in DNA: TGTGCCAGCAGGGCCGGATTAGCGGGGGACTACAATGAGCAGTTCTTC. Its protein is CASRAGLAGDYNEQFF.

The chain links TRBV6-2 or TRBV6-3 to TRBJ1-2; 7 bases line up with TRBD1. With 5 bases clipped from V and 4 bases from J, the junction kept 10 bases outside the gene matches. The CDR3 spans 15 residues. CDR1 and CDR2 from the germline V gene are MNHEY and SVGEGT. The CDR3 loop reads CASSEGARKPYGYTF. DNA of the CDR3: TGTGCCAGCAGTGAGGGGGCCAGAAAGCCCTATGGCTACACCTTC.

In nucleotides, the CDR3 is TGTGCCAGCAGCGCCCCGACAGGGGGCTCATATGGCTACACCTTC. Protein: CASSAPTGGSYGYTF. The chain links TRBV9 to TRBJ1-2; 10 bases match TRBD1. Germline V gene lookup returns CDR1 SGDLS and CDR2 YYNGEE. This CDR3 comprises 15 residues. V was clipped by 3 bases and J by 5 bases; unmatched bases: 7. Looking up the rest from reference TRBV9 and TRBJ1-2 gives the full variable domain: DSGVTQTPKHLITATGQRVTLRCSPRSGDLSVYWYQQSLDQGLQFLIQYYNGEERAKGNILERFSAQQFPDLHSELNLSSLELGDSALYFCASSAPTGGSYGYTFGSGTRLTVV.

V is TRBV30 and J is TRBJ2-5, with 8 positions matching TRBD2. The CDR3 is 15 amino acids. With 2 bases clipped from V and 5 bases from J, the junction kept 10 bases outside the gene matches. Germline assignment: CDR1 GTSNPN and CDR2 SVGIG (reference sequence). CDR3 bases: TGTGCCTGGAGTAGGTTAGCGGGGCGGGGGGAGACCCAGTACTTC. The encoded protein is CAWSRLAGRGETQYF.

This clone was seen a single time. This chain uses TRBV2 with TRBJ1-3, with D possibly TRBD1 on 6 matching bases. V shed 5 bases and J shed 1 base, with 9 bases lying between them. This CDR3 contains 14 residues. CDR1 and CDR2 from the germline V gene are SNHLY and FYNNEI. The CDR3 nucleotides are TGTGCCAGCAGTAAGACAGGTTCTGGAAACACCATATATTTT. Protein product: CASSKTGSGNTIYF.

In this sample, this clone turned up a few times. The chain uses TRBV2 and TRBJ1-2, with no clear D. Germline CDR1 and CDR2: SNHLY and FYNNEI. CDR3 length: 12 residues. V lost 3 bases and J 8 bases, leaving 10 bases between the germline ends. The CDR3 nucleotides are TGTGCCAGCAGTGATCCCGGGAAGGGCTACACCTTC. Its translation: CASSDPGKGYTF.

The chain joins TRBV13 to TRBJ2-7; TRBD1 might be the D (6 bases). The V and J ends lost 5 bases and 2 bases respectively, with 10 bases between them. The germline V gene has CDR1 PRHDT and CDR2 FYEKMQ (reference sequence). This CDR3 is built from 13 residues. As DNA, the CDR3 is TGTGCCAGCAGCCAGGGGCGGACCTACGAGCAGTACTTC. Its protein product is CASSQGRTYEQYF.

The rearrangement uses TRBV18 and TRBJ2-5, with D perhaps TRBD1 (7 bases). This CDR3 has 14 amino acids. Germline V gene data show CDR1 as KGHSH and CDR2 as LQKENI. Deletions cut 3 bases from V and 5 bases from J, with 13 bases between. CDR3 in DNA: TGTGCCAGCTCACCCGGACAGGAGGGCGAGACCCAGTACTTC. It encodes CASSPGQEGETQYF. The complete variable domain, with remaining parts taken from reference TRBV18 and TRBJ2-5, reads NAGVMQNPRHLVRRRGQEARLRCSPMKGHSHVYWYRQLPEEGLKFMVYLQKENIIDESGMPKERFSAEFPKEGPSILRIQQVVRGDSAAYFCASSPGQEGETQYFGPGTRLLVL.

J is TRBJ2-3 and V is TRBV4-3; 9 bases are shared with TRBD2. V lost 2 bases to trimming and J lost 4 bases; unmatched junction nucleotides: 10. In germline, CDR1 is LGHNA, CDR2 YSLEER. The CDR3 consists of 17 residues. CDR3 sequence (DNA): TGCGCCAGCAGCCAAAGCCCAGGACTAGCGCTACCAGATACGCAGTATTTT. It translates to CASSQSPGLALPDTQYF.

A few counts support this clone. The gene calls are TRBV27 and TRBJ2-1; 14 bases align to TRBD2. The CDR3 has 15 amino acids. Germline V gene sequence: CDR1 MNHEY, CDR2 SMNVEV (reference sequence). After removal of 6 bases from V and 8 bases from J, the junction contained 6 bases not matched to a gene. CDR3 coding DNA: TGTGCCAGCAGGTTCGGGACTAGCGGGAGATATGAGCAGTTCTTC. This sequence encodes CASRFGTSGRYEQFF.

V and J are TRBV25-1 and TRBJ1-2; a possible D gene is TRBD1 (5 bases). V lost 2 bases and J 9 bases, leaving 7 bases between the germline ends. Germline CDR1 is MGHDK and CDR2 is SYGVNS. The CDR3 runs 11 residues. The CDR3 nucleotides read TGTGCCAGCAGTGAAGGGGCGAGCTACACCTTC. Encoded protein: CASSEGASYTF.

This clone has just one count. The chain employs TRBV6-2 or TRBV6-3 and TRBJ1-1; TRBD1 aligns across 9 bases. This CDR3 has 15 amino acids. V trimming: 5 bases; J trimming: 1 base; junction bases outside the gene matches: 5. The germline gives CDR1 MNHEY, CDR2 SVGEGT. CDR3 sequence (DNA): TGTGCCAGCAGTCCCCGGACAGGGGCGAACACTGAAGCTTTCTTT. Its protein product is CASSPRTGANTEAFF.

This clone has more than one count but fewer than ten. The chain couples TRBV28 to TRBJ2-1; no clear D. Germline CDR1 reads MDHEN; CDR2 reads SYDVKM. The ends were cut back, 2 bases at V and 2 bases at J, with 4 bases in the middle. This CDR3 has 13 residues. The CDR3 protein is CASSLLAYNEQFF. Written as DNA, the CDR3 is TGTGCCAGCAGTTTACTAGCCTACAATGAGCAGTTCTTC.

In regard to this clone: At the DNA level, this CDR3 is encoded by other sequences in the same sample as well. This rearrangement joins TRBV18 to TRBJ1-2, with TRBD1 as a possible D gene (5 bases). The CDR3 runs 12 residues. Trimming took off 3 bases at V and 8 bases at J, with 10 bases between the two ends. Germline V CDR1 and CDR2: KGHSH, LQKENI. The CDR3 loop is CASSPGRDGYTF. CDR3 DNA: TGTGCCAGCTCACCCGGGAGGGACGGCTACACCTTC.

The chain links TRBV6-6 to TRBJ2-7; 10 positions agree with TRBD2. The CDR3 runs to 16 residues. The V gene's germline CDR1 is MNHNY and CDR2 SVGAGI (reference sequence). V lost 2 bases to trimming and J lost 6 bases; unmatched junction nucleotides: 10. CDR3 nucleotides: TGTGCCAGCAGTTACCCTTGGGGTAGCGGGAGGATCGAGCAGTACTTC. This translates into CASSYPWGSGRIEQYF.

V and J are TRBV29-1 and TRBJ2-3; tentative D call: TRBD2 (5 bases). Germline V gene lookup returns CDR1 SQVTM and CDR2 ANQGSEA. Trimming took off 3 bases at V and 4 bases at J, with 8 bases between the two ends. The CDR3 sequence is 12 residues long. The CDR3 spells CSVEVSADTQYF. CDR3 DNA sequence: TGCAGCGTTGAGGTTAGCGCAGATACGCAGTATTTT.

The genes are TRBV27 and TRBJ2-1, with 12 bases aligning to TRBD2. The CDR3 has 16 amino acids. With V trimmed by 5 bases and J by 9 bases, 11 bases remained unmatched. CDR1 MNHEY and CDR2 SMNVEV come from the germline V gene (reference sequence). The CDR3 protein is CASSEVLAGGPSEQFF. Written as DNA, the CDR3 is TGTGCCAGCAGTGAGGTCCTAGCGGGAGGGCCGAGTGAGCAGTTCTTC.